The sequence of this T cell receptor beta chain was determined in a study of Graves' ophthalmopathy and Graves' hyperthyroidism. Every ophthalmopathy donor presented moderate-to-severe activity, CAS ≥3, NOSPECS ≥4 and duration under 3 months. With 2 bases removed from V and 2 bases from J, the gap between germline ends came to 7 bases. CDR1 SGHTA and CDR2 FQGNSA come from the germline V gene. CDR3 length: 14 amino acids. This clonotype was counted ten times or more. Antigen: not known. RNA transcripts yielded amplified TCR beta CDR3 regions. In the first round, RT-PCR was carried out with HTBI primers, and a multiplex PCR formed the second round. TCRdb passed the multiplex PCR reads through MiXCR, listing each CDR3 protein once. The repertoire has 40,000 to 45,000 distinct CDR3 sequences, about 51% of them found once; the top ten carry more than 15%. Overall study results and limits: In blood appeared most of the expanded thyroid clonotypes whose frequency exceeded 0.001.

The sequence derives from an adult man with Graves' ophthalmopathy. Sequenced: peripheral blood. The V and J genes are TRBV7-2 and TRBJ2-4; D is unclear. CDR3 in amino acids: CASSLYSTKNIQYF. The CDR3 DNA reads as TGTGCCAGCAGCTTATACAGTACCAAAAACATTCAGTACTTC.